This paragraph covers one T cell receptor (beta chain) sequence. Its binding antigen is unknown. Base qualities are missing; no much larger clone stands one base away. These data are taken from a study of blood T cell repertoires in COVID-19 (dated by TCRdb to 2019 to 2021). About the investigation overall: The collaborator samples originated in the United States, Italy and Spain and spanned the acute and convalescent phases of COVID-19. Samples were obtained from the ongoing ImmuneRACE study (first 160 participants) and from about 1,300 subjects provided by 6 global collaborators. A freely available public database, intended as a resource for researchers studying the immune response to SARS-CoV-2, is where the repertoires were released. Sample metadata almost always included a de-identified subject ID, COVID-19 status, age in years and sex. The dataset comprised deeply sampled blood TCRbeta repertoires from subjects exposed to, actively infected with, or recovered from COVID-19. The prospective study material was composed of cDNA or gDNA derived from T cells, B-cell-depleted T cells, or PBMCs. Where available, HLA class I and class II types were taken from metadata supplied by the sample provider and were not determined by assay-based typing.

The CDR3 starts with the cysteine, ends with the phenylalanine, and has 18 residues. CDR3 DNA is the only sequence kept; it has 54 bases, read in frame from the first base. The germline V gene (reference sequence) supplies CDR1 SEHNR and CDR2 FQNEAQ. Compared with germline, V lacks 4 bases and J lacks 4 bases; bases without a gene match: 10. Beyond this particular receptor, the publication reports: The quantity of clinical and demographic metadata differed by source and by participant and was supplied without curation.

The immunoSEQ Assay, a bias-controlled multiplex PCR, was used to amplify TCRbeta CDR3 regions from genomic DNA. On the study's bioinformatics: Nucleated cell counts per sample were estimated from amplification of reference gene primers within the assay. To quantify the absolute abundance of each unique TCRbeta CDR3 rearrangement, sequence reads were collapsed and filtered. For each sample, productive Simpson clonality was calculated by taking the square root of Simpson's diversity index across productive rearrangements. Not all clones reach the TCRdb copy of this immuneACCESS table, which keeps in-frame sequences only. Checked studies attribute under half of the gap to unresolved V genes and leave the rest unexplained. V and J calls and clone size come straight from that table; D and trimming were deduced from the DNA. For this sample there are about 370,000 clones; around 87% appear just once. 1% of the sample goes to the ten largest clones.

Participants in the prospective study were aged about 18 to 95 years, lived in 20 to 25 United States geographic areas, and enrolled through a virtual design. In the prospective study, participants were assigned to cohorts based on the clinical history participants reported in a screening survey and a study questionnaire. For ImmuneRACE Cohort 3, a participant was defined as recovered based on two consecutive negative NP/OP PCR tests, clearance by a healthcare professional, or resolution of symptoms. In the prospective study, mobile phlebotomists collected whole blood, serum and a nasopharyngeal or oropharyngeal swab from each participant. Prospective study participants could optionally give additional blood draws and questionnaires over an approximately two-month period. Blood samples from the prospective study were shipped frozen or at room temperature prior to DNA extraction.

The sequence was obtained from a man between 18 and 35 years old who had recovered from COVID-19. The chain is made from TRBV7-9 and TRBJ2-2, with TRBD1 identical over 12 junction bases. Sequencing used PBMCs or T cells enriched from blood (not recorded which). DNA sequence: TGTGCCAGCAGCTCCCTGGCGGGACAGGGGGCCGGCACCGGGGAGCTGTTTTTT. Translated, this gives CASSSLAGQGAGTGELFF.